Sequencing of this T cell receptor beta chain was carried out in a study of identical twins. Findings and limits, study-wide: The authors drew conclusions from cross-sectional statistical analysis rather than following the same donors. Sharing of beta out-of-frame sequences by twins showed a weaker excess. Insertion counts were lower in abundant cord blood beta clonotypes, a trend that memory repertoires did not show.

A universal primer site was incorporated via template switching, and the cDNA contained unique molecular identifiers. TCRdb reanalysed the 5' RACE reads using MiXCR and keeps one entry per CDR3 protein. The sample yields 750,000 to 950,000 distinct CDR3 sequences, 9% to 15% seen once. CDR3 length: 16 amino acids. The trim removed 3 bases at V and 8 bases at J, leaving 7 bases unmatched. Germline V CDR1 and CDR2: SNHLY, FYNNEI. This clonotype was detected ten times or more. Antigen specificity is unknown. This same sample was also part of a study on yellow fever vaccine responses in identical twins.

The chain combines TRBV2 with TRBJ2-1; 13 bases agree with TRBD2. The receptor was derived from a woman between 18 and 30 years old in good health. Sequenced input: PBMCs. The CDR3 loop reads CASSELLAGGRDEQFF. CDR3 DNA: TGTGCCAGCAGTGAGCTACTAGCGGGGGGGAGGGATGAGCAGTTCTTC.